This T cell receptor beta chain came from a study of post-analysis software for immune sequencing data. General observations from the study: Controls had lower frequencies than patients of about 5 TRBV segments, which included TRBV5-6, TRBV5-1 and TRBV20-1. The study found significantly lower normalized Chao1 diversity in multiple sclerosis patients than in controls.

About this clonotype: Its antigen is still unknown.

Germline V gives CDR1 KGHDR, CDR2 SFDVKD. This CDR3 spans 15 amino acids. Trimming shortened V by 1 base and J by 5 bases, and 11 bases separated the two germline ends. The TCR beta cDNA libraries contained unique molecular identifiers. TCRdb processed the PCR reads anew with MiXCR; each CDR3 protein has one entry. The data hold 700,000 to 800,000 distinct CDR3 sequences, with roughly 30% observed a single time. The sample consisted of blood. The receptor comes from a girl aged 10-17 years with multiple sclerosis. This chain joins TRBV24-1 and TRBJ2-1; D possibly corresponds to TRBD1 (5 bases). The DNA of the CDR3 is TGTGCCACCAGTGATTTCGCAGGGCCGCACAATGAGCAGTTCTTC. Translating gives CATSDFAGPHNEQFF.